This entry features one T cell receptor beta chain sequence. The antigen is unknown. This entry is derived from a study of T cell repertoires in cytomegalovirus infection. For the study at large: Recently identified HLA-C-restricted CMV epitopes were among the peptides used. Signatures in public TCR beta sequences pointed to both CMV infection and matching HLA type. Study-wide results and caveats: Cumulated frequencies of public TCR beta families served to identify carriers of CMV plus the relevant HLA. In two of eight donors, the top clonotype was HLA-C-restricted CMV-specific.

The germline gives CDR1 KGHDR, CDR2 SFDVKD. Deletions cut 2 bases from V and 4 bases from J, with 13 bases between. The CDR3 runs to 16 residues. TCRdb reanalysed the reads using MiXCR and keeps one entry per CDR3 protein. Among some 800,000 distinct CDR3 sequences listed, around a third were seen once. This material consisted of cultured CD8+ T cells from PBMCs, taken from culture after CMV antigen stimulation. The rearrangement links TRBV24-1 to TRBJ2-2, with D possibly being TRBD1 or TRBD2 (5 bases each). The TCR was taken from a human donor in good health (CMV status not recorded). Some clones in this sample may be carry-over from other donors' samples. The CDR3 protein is CATSDSPGPPTGELFF. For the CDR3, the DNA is TGTGCCACCAGTGATTCACCGGGACCCCCCACCGGGGAGCTGTTTTTT.